Listed below are T cell receptor beta chains from one sample, sequenced in a study of spatial heterogeneity in lung cancer. TCRdb reprocessed the 5' RACE reads via MiXCR and lists one record per CDR3 protein. The sample has about 1,000 distinct CDR3 sequences; about 22% are singletons. Sequencing was performed on lung tumor tissue, taken at surgery. The receptors were sampled from a male donor with early-stage non-small cell lung cancer. The CDR3 runs from the conserved cysteine through the conserved F or W. D genes are given only for firm matches. Rows give clone size only sometimes, using once, few, many, or a class for an expanded clone.

clone size: NA
D gene: NA
V gene: TRBV5-1
J gene: TRBJ2-1
CDR3 DNA: TGCGCCAGCAGCTTGGTCGGGGGTATCGTCAATGAGCAGTTCTTC
CDR3 protein: CASSLVGGIVNEQFF

clone size: NA
D gene: NA
V gene: TRBV20-1
J gene: TRBJ1-1
CDR3 DNA: TGCAGTGCTAGAGATTGGGGGGCTTTCTTT
CDR3 protein: CSARDWGAFF

clone size: medium-sized
D gene: TRBD1
V gene: TRBV20-1
J gene: TRBJ2-7
CDR3 DNA: TGCAGTACCCGGGACAGGGGGCTATCGGGGGAGCAGTACTTC
CDR3 protein: CSTRDRGLSGEQYF

clone size: few
D gene: TRBD1
V gene: TRBV30
J gene: TRBJ2-7
CDR3 DNA: TGTGCCTGGAGTACCGGGACAGGACCCTACGAGCAGTACTTC
CDR3 protein: CAWSTGTGPYEQYF

clone size: medium-sized
D gene: TRBD2
V gene: TRBV5-4
J gene: TRBJ2-7
CDR3 DNA: TGTGCCAGCAAGGGAGGGGACCCCGACCTCTACGAGCAGTACTTC
CDR3 protein: CASKGGDPDLYEQYF

clone size: NA
D gene: NA
V gene: TRBV12-3/TRBV12-4
J gene: TRBJ1-2
CDR3 DNA: TGTGCCAGCAGTTTAACAGGGTATGGCTACACCTTC
CDR3 protein: CASSLTGYGYTF

clone size: NA
D gene: NA
V gene: TRBV5-1
J gene: TRBJ1-1
CDR3 DNA: TGCGCCAGCAGCTTGAGGGCAGAGAACACTGAAGCTTTCTTT
CDR3 protein: CASSLRAENTEAFF

clone size: medium-sized
D gene: TRBD1
V gene: TRBV20-1
J gene: TRBJ2-3
CDR3 DNA: TGCAGTGCTCCGATCCGGGACAGGGGCACAGATACGCAGTATTTT
CDR3 protein: CSAPIRDRGTDTQYF

clone size: NA
D gene: NA
V gene: TRBV30
J gene: TRBJ2-2
CDR3 DNA: TGTGCCTGGAGTGTTTTGGGGACCGGGGAGCTGTTTTTT
CDR3 protein: CAWSVLGTGELFF

clone size: NA
D gene: NA
V gene: TRBV7-9
J gene: TRBJ1-1
CDR3 DNA: TGTGCCAGCAGCCCCTTTACGGGGGGTACTGAAGCTTTCTTT
CDR3 protein: CASSPFTGGTEAFF

clone size: large
D gene: NA
V gene: TRBV19
J gene: TRBJ2-7
CDR3 DNA: TGTGCCAGTAGTATAGATCCCCCCTCAGGCGGATTTACAAAAGAGCAGTACTTC
CDR3 protein: CASSIDPPSGGFTKEQYF

clone size: NA
D gene: NA
V gene: TRBV3-1
J gene: TRBJ2-7
CDR3 DNA: TGTGCCAGCAGCCAAGGAGACTACGAGCAGTACTTC
CDR3 protein: CASSQGDYEQYF

clone size: few
D gene: NA
V gene: TRBV18
J gene: TRBJ2-7
CDR3 DNA: TGTGCCAGCTCACCACCTTGGGGAACCTACGAGCAGTACTTC
CDR3 protein: CASSPPWGTYEQYF

clone size: medium-sized
D gene: TRBD2
V gene: TRBV27
J gene: TRBJ2-1
CDR3 DNA: TGTGCCAGCAGTCCCTGGAATAGCGGGGGACCTTCGGAGCAGTTCTTC
CDR3 protein: CASSPWNSGGPSEQFF

clone size: NA
D gene: NA
V gene: TRBV7-9
J gene: TRBJ1-6
CDR3 DNA: TGTGCCAGCAGCCCCTTAACGGGGTCGAATTCACCCCTCCACTTT
CDR3 protein: CASSPLTGSNSPLHF

clone size: large
D gene: NA
V gene: TRBV2
J gene: TRBJ2-7
CDR3 DNA: TGTGCCAGCAGTGAAGCGCTTAGAAGGGAGTACTTC
CDR3 protein: CASSEALRREYF

clone size: medium-sized
D gene: TRBD2
V gene: TRBV7-2
J gene: TRBJ2-2
CDR3 DNA: TGTGCCAGCAGCTTAGGAGCGGGGGGGCCCGGCGGGGAGCTGTTTTTT
CDR3 protein: CASSLGAGGPGGELFF

clone size: NA
D gene: TRBD2
V gene: TRBV6-2/TRBV6-3
J gene: TRBJ2-2
CDR3 DNA: TGTGCCAGCAGTACCCGGACTAGCGGGGCAAACACCGGGGAGCTGTTTTTT
CDR3 protein: CASSTRTSGANTGELFF

clone size: large
D gene: NA
V gene: TRBV11-3
J gene: TRBJ2-3
CDR3 DNA: TGTGCCAGCAGCTTAGTGGGGGTCCTCATATTCACAGATACGCAGTATTTT
CDR3 protein: CASSLVGVLIFTDTQYF

clone size: large
D gene: TRBD1
V gene: TRBV3-1
J gene: TRBJ2-1
CDR3 DNA: TGTGCCAGCAGCCTTGGGACAGGGGGCTACAATGAGCAGTTCTTC
CDR3 protein: CASSLGTGGYNEQFF

clone size: NA
D gene: NA
V gene: TRBV7-9
J gene: TRBJ1-4
CDR3 DNA: TGTGCCAGCAAAGGGGGGGCGGCTGAAAAACTGTTTTTT
CDR3 protein: CASKGGAAEKLFF

clone size: large
D gene: NA
V gene: TRBV5-1
J gene: TRBJ2-7
CDR3 DNA: TGCGCCAGCAGCCAACAGGGTTTTGGGGCCTACGAGCAGTACTTC
CDR3 protein: CASSQQGFGAYEQYF

clone size: large
D gene: TRBD2
V gene: TRBV7-2
J gene: TRBJ2-7
CDR3 DNA: TGTGCCAGCAGCTTAGATTCTAGCGGGGGATTCGAGCAGTACTTC
CDR3 protein: CASSLDSSGGFEQYF

clone size: NA
D gene: NA
V gene: TRBV2
J gene: TRBJ1-2
CDR3 DNA: TGTGCCGCCGCCCTTAGGGGAGGCTACACCTTC
CDR3 protein: CAAALRGGYTF

clone size: NA
D gene: NA
V gene: TRBV3-1
J gene: TRBJ1-5
CDR3 DNA: TGTGCCAGCAGCGACAGAAATCAGCCCCAGCATTTT
CDR3 protein: CASSDRNQPQHF

clone size: NA
D gene: NA
V gene: TRBV11-2
J gene: TRBJ2-1
CDR3 DNA: TGTGCCAGCAGCGTCCGGCCCTGGGATGAGCAGTTCTTC
CDR3 protein: CASSVRPWDEQFF

clone size: large
D gene: TRBD2
V gene: TRBV7-8
J gene: TRBJ2-3
CDR3 DNA: TGTGCCAGCACCATAGAACTAGCGGGGGCGGGGGATACGCAGTATTTT
CDR3 protein: CASTIELAGAGDTQYF

clone size: NA
D gene: TRBD1
V gene: TRBV20-1
J gene: TRBJ1-2
CDR3 DNA: TGCAGTGGGGACAGGGAATTATTCAACTATGGCTACACCTTC
CDR3 protein: CSGDRELFNYGYTF

clone size: NA
D gene: TRBD1
V gene: TRBV19
J gene: TRBJ1-1
CDR3 DNA: TGTGCCAGTAGTACACAGGGGGAGGGGACTGAAGCTTTCTTT
CDR3 protein: CASSTQGEGTEAFF

clone size: few
D gene: NA
V gene: TRBV4-3
J gene: TRBJ2-7
CDR3 DNA: TGCGCCAGCAGCCAAGCCCTGAGGTACGAGCAGTACTTC
CDR3 protein: CASSQALRYEQYF

clone size: NA
D gene: NA
V gene: TRBV6-4
J gene: TRBJ2-7
CDR3 DNA: TGTGCCAGCAGTTCCTCGGAGTCCCCCTACGAGCAGTACTTC
CDR3 protein: CASSSSESPYEQYF

clone size: medium-sized
D gene: TRBD2
V gene: TRBV10-2
J gene: TRBJ2-1
CDR3 DNA: TGCGCCAGCAGGGGTCCCGGGACTAGCGGGGGGGACAATGAGCAGTTCTTC
CDR3 protein: CASRGPGTSGGDNEQFF

clone size: medium-sized
D gene: TRBD1
V gene: TRBV7-8
J gene: TRBJ1-1
CDR3 DNA: TGTGCCAGCAGCCCGAGACAGGGGTTCACTGAAGCTTTCTTT
CDR3 protein: CASSPRQGFTEAFF

clone size: NA
D gene: NA
V gene: TRBV3-1
J gene: TRBJ2-2
CDR3 DNA: TGTGCCAGCAGCCATCTCAGCGAAACCGGGGAGCTGTTTTTT
CDR3 protein: CASSHLSETGELFF

clone size: medium-sized
D gene: TRBD1
V gene: TRBV24-1
J gene: TRBJ2-3
CDR3 DNA: TGTGCCACCAGTGACCGAGGACAGGGGAAGGATACGCAGTATTTT
CDR3 protein: CATSDRGQGKDTQYF

clone size: medium-sized
D gene: NA
V gene: TRBV7-2
J gene: TRBJ1-4
CDR3 DNA: TGTGCCAGCAGCTTAGATGCAGGGGAATTGGAAAAACTGTTTTTT
CDR3 protein: CASSLDAGELEKLFF

clone size: few
D gene: TRBD1
V gene: TRBV11-2
J gene: TRBJ1-6
CDR3 DNA: TGTGCCAGCAGCTCGGACAGGGATTCACCCCTCCATTTT
CDR3 protein: CASSSDRDSPLHF

clone size: large
D gene: NA
V gene: TRBV19
J gene: TRBJ1-4
CDR3 DNA: TGTGCCAGTAGTGGCAGGTGGGGAACTAATGAAAAACTGTTTTTT
CDR3 protein: CASSGRWGTNEKLFF

clone size: NA
D gene: NA
V gene: TRBV5-1
J gene: TRBJ1-1
CDR3 DNA: TGCGCCAGCAGCTTGGACCCGAACACTGAAGCTTTCTTT
CDR3 protein: CASSLDPNTEAFF

clone size: NA
D gene: TRBD1
V gene: TRBV19
J gene: TRBJ2-3
CDR3 DNA: TGTGCCAGTAGTATGCTGACAGGGTCTCCTACGCAGTATTTT
CDR3 protein: CASSMLTGSPTQYF